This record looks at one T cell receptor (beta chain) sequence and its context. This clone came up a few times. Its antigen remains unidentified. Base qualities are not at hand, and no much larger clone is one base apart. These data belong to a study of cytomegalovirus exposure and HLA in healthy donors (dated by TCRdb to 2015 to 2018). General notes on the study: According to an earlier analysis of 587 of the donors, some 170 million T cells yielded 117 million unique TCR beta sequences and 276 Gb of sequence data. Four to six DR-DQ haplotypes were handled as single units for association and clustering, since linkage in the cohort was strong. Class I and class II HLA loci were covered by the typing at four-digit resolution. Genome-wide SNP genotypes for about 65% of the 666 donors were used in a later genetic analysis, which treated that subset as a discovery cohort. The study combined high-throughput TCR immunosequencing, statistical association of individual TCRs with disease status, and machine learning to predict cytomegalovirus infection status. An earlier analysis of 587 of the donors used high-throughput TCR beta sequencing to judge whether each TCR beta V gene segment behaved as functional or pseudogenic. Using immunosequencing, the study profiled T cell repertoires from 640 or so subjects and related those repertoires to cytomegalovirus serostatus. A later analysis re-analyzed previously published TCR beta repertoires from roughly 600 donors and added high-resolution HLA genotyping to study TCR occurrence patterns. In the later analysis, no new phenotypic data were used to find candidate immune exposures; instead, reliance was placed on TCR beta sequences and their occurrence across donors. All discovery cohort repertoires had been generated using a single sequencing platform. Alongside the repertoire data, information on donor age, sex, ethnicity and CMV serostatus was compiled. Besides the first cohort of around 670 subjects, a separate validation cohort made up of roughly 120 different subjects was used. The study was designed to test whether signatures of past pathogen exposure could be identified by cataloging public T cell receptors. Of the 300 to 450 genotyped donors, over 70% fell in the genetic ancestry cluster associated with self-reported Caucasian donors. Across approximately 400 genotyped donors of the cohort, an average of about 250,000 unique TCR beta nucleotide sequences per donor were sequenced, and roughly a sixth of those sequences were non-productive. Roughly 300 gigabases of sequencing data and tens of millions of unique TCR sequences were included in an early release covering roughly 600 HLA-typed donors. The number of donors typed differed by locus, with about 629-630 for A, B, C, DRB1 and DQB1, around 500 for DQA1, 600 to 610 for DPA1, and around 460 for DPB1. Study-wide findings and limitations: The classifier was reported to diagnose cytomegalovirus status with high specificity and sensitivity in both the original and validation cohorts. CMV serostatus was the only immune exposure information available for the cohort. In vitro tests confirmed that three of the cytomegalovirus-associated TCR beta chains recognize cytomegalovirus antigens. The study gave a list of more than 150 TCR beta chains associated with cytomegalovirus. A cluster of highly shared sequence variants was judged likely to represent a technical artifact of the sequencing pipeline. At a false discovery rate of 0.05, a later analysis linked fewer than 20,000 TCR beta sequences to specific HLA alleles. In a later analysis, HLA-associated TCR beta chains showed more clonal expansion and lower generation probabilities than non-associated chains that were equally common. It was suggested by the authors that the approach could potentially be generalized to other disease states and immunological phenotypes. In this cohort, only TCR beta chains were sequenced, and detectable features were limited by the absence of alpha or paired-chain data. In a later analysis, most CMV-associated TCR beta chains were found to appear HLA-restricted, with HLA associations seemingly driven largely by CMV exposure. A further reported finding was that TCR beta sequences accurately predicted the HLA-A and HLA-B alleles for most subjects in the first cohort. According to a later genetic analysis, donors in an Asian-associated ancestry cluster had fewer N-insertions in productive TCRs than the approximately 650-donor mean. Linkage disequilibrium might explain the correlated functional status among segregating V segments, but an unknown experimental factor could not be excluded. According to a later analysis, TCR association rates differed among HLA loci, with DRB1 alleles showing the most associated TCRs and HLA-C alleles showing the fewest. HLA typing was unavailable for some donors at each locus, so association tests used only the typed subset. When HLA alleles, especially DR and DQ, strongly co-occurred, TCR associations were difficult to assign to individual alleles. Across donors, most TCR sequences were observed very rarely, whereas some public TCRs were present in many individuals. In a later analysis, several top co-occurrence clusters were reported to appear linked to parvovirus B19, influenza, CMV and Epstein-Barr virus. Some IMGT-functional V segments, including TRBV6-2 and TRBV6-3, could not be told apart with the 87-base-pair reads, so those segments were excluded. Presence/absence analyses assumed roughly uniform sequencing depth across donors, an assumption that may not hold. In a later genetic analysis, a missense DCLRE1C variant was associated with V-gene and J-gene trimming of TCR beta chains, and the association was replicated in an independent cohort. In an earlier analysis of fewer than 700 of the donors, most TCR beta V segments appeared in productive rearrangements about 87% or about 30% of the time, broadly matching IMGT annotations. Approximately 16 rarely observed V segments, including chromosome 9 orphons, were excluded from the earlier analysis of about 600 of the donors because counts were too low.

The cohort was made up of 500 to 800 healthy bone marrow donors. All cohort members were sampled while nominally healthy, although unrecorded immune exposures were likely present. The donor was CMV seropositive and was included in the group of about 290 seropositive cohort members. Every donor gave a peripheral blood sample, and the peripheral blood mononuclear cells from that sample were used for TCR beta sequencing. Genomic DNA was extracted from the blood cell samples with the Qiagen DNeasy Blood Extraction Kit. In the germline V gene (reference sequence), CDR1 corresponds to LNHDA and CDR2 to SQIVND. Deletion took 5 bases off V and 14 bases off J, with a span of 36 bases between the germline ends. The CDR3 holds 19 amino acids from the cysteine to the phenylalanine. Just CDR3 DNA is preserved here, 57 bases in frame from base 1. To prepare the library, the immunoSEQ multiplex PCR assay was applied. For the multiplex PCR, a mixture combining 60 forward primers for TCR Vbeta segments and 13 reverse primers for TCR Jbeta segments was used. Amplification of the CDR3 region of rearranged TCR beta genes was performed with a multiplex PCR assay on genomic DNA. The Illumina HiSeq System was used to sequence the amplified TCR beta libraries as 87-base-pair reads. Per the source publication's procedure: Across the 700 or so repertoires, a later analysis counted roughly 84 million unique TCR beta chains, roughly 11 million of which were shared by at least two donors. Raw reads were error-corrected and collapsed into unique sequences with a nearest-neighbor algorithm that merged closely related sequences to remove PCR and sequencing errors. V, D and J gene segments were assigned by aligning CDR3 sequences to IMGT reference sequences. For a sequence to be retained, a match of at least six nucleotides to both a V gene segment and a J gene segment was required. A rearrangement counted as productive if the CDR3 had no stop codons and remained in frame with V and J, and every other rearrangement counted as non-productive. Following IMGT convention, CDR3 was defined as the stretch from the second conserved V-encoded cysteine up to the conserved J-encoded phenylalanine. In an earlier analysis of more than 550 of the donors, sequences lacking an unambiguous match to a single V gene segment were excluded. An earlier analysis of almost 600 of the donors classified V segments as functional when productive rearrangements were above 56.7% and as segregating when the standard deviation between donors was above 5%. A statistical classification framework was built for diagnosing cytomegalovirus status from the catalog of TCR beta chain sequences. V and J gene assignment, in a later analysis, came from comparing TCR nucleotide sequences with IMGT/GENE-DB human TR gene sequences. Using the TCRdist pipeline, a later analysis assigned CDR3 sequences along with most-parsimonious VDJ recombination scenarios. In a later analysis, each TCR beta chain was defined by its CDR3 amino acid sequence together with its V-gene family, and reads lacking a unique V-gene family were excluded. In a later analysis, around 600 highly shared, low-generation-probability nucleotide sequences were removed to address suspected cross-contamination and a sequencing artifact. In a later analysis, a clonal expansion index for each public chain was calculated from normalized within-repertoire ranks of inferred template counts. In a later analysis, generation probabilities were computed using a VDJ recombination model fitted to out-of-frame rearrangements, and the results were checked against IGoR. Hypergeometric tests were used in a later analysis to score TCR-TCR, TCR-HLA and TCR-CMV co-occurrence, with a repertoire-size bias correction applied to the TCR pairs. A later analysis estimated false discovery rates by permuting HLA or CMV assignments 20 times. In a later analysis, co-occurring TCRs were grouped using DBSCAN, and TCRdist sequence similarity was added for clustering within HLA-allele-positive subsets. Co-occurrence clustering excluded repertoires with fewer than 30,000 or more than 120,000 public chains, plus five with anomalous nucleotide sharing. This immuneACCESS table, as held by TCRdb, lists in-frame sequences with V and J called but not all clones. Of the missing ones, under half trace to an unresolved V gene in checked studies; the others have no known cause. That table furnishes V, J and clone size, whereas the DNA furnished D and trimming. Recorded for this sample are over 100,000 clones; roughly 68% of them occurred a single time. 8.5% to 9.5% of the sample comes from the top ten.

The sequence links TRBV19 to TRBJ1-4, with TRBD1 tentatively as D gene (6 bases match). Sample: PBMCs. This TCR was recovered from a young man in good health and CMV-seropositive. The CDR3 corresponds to CASSVTRQAQLGFGGRLFF. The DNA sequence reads TGTGCCAGTAGTGTAACGAGACAGGCGCAACTCGGGTTCGGGGGGAGGCTGTTTTTT.